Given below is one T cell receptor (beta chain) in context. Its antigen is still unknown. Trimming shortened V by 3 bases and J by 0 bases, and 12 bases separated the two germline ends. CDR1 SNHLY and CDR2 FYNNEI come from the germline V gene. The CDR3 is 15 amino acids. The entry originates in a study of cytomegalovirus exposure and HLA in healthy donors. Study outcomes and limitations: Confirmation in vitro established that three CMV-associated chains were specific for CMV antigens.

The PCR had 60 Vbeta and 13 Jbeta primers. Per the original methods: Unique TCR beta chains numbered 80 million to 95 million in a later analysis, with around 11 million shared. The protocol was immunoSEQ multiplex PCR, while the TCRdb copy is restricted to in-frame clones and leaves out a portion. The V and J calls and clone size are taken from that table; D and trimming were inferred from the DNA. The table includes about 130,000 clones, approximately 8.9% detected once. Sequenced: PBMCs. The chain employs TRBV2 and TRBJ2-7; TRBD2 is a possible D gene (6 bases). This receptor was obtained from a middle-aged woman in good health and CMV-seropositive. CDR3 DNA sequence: TGTGCCAGCAGTGATGGCGGGGCCAGCTCCTACGAGCAGTACTTC. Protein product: CASSDGGASSYEQYF.